Below, 23 T cell receptor beta chains from the same sample are listed, as sequenced in a study of response to subunit inactivated influenza vaccine. TCRdb called the RT-PCR reads again in MiXCR, with one record for every CDR3 protein. Found here are some 500,000 distinct CDR3 sequences, 10% to 15% of them singletons; the top ten hold under 15%. The sequencing used PBMCs from blood, collected roughly 45 days after vaccination. These receptor sequences come from a man aged 45-65 years who received an inactivated influenza vaccine.

The rearrangement joins TRBV5-1 to TRBJ2-5; D might be TRBD2 (5 bases). The CDR3 sequence is 12 residues long. Looked up from germline, CDR1 is SGHRS and CDR2 is YFSETQ. The V end was cut by 2 bases, the J end by 6 bases, with 8 bases between. The CDR3 sequence is CASSFDYKTQYF. CDR3 DNA sequence: TGCGCCAGCAGCTTTGACTACAAGACCCAGTACTTC. The complete variable domain, with remaining parts taken from reference TRBV5-1 and TRBJ2-5, reads KAGVTQTPRYLIKTRGQQVTLSCSPISGHRSVSWYQQTPGQGLQFLFEYFSETQRNKGNFPGRFSGRQFSNSRSEMNVSTLELGDSALYLCASSFDYKTQYFGPGTRLLVL.

The table lists this clonotype with a few counts. The DNA of the CDR3 is TGTGCCAGCAGCGTAAATCTGGGGGAGCAGTACTTC. Its translation is CASSVNLGEQYF. The chain is built from TRBV9 and TRBJ2-7; no definite D call. CDR1 SGDLS and CDR2 YYNGEE come from the germline V gene. The CDR3 sequence is 12 residues long. Trimming stripped 1 base from V and 7 bases from J, with 9 bases between. The whole variable domain, filled in from reference TRBV9 and TRBJ2-7, reads DSGVTQTPKHLITATGQRVTLRCSPRSGDLSVYWYQQSLDQGLQFLIQYYNGEERAKGNILERFSAQQFPDLHSELNLSSLELGDSALYFCASSVNLGEQYFGPGTRLTVT.

This clonotype was seen once. The DNA for the CDR3 is TGCAGCGTTGTCAGGACTCGTCTCGGCAATGAGCAGTTCTTC. It translates to CSVVRTRLGNEQFF. The V gene is TRBV29-1, the J gene TRBJ2-1; possibly TRBD2 for D (5 bases). This CDR3 has 14 amino acids. Germline CDR1 reads SQVTM; CDR2 reads ANQGSEA. The germline V and J ends were trimmed by 4 bases and 6 bases, with 16 bases remaining between them.

The V gene is TRBV6-1, the J gene TRBJ2-1; D is ambiguous. Germline-derived CDR1 and CDR2 are MNHNS and SASEGT. This CDR3 is 15 amino acids long. The V end was cut by 3 bases, the J end by 2 bases, with 11 bases between. CDR3: CASSEGPVPYNEQFF. CDR3 nucleotides: TGTGCCAGCAGTGAGGGCCCGGTCCCCTACAATGAGCAGTTCTTC.

This clonotype was counted ten times or more. The chain couples TRBV5-6 to TRBJ1-5; no definite D call. The CDR3 runs 15 residues. V was cut by 0 bases and J by 2 bases, with 9 bases left in between. The V gene's germline CDR1 is SGHDT and CDR2 YYEEEE. The CDR3 nucleotides are TGTGCCAGCAGCTTGGGGGCGGGTGGCAATCAGCCCCAGCATTTT. The encoded protein is CASSLGAGGNQPQHF.

A few counts support this clonotype. V is TRBV5-1 and J is TRBJ1-1; D gene unclear. This CDR3 has 14 amino acids. Germline V gene data show CDR1 as SGHRS and CDR2 as YFSETQ. The V gene lost 0 bases and the J gene lost 0 bases, with 6 bases spanning the gap. The CDR3 sequence is CASSLDLVNTEAFF. The CDR3 DNA follows: TGCGCCAGCAGCTTGGATCTGGTGAACACTGAAGCTTTCTTT.

This clonotype was seen only a few times. J is TRBJ1-4 and V is TRBV20-1, with D tentatively TRBD1 (5 bases). The CDR3 covers 14 residues. V gave up 3 bases and J gave up 7 bases, with 15 bases separating them. Germline V lookup: CDR1 DFQATT, CDR2 SNEGSKA (reference sequence). CDR3 DNA sequence: TGCAGTGCTAGGGTCGGGACCGTGGGTGAAAAACTGTTTTTT. The encoded protein is CSARVGTVGEKLFF.

This clonotype was picked up a small number of times. J is TRBJ2-2 and V is TRBV28, with D perhaps matching TRBD1 or TRBD2 (6 bases each). Germline assignment: CDR1 MDHEN and CDR2 SYDVKM. The germline V and J ends were trimmed by 0 bases and 2 bases, with 10 bases remaining between them. The CDR3 is 16 residues long. CDR3 sequence reads: CASSLWRDTNTGELFF. In DNA form, the CDR3 reads TGTGCCAGCAGTTTATGGCGGGACACTAACACCGGGGAGCTGTTTTTT.

The chain carries TRBV5-1 and TRBJ2-7; D call uncertain. Germline CDR1 and CDR2: SGHRS and YFSETQ. The V end lost 3 bases, the J end lost 3 bases, and 13 bases lay between the germline ends. This CDR3 is built from 14 residues. This chain's CDR3 is CASSSSGRRYEQYF. The CDR3 DNA is TGCGCCAGCAGCTCCTCAGGACGGCGCTACGAGCAGTACTTC.

The chain has TRBV18 and TRBJ2-1, with TRBD1 matching over 7 bases. The germline V gene encodes CDR1 KGHSH and CDR2 LQKENI. The CDR3 covers 12 residues. Trimming at V came to 8 bases and at J to 10 bases, leaving 8 bases not matched to a gene. CDR3 amino acids: CASTGTVREQFF. The CDR3 DNA reads as TGTGCCAGCACCGGGACAGTTCGAGAGCAGTTCTTC.

The chain carries TRBV12-3 or TRBV12-4 and TRBJ1-6; D might be TRBD1 (5 bases). CDR3 length: 15 residues. V was clipped by 4 bases and J by 2 bases, with 9 bases between them. CDR3 residues: CASSSRTTYNSPLHF. The CDR3 nucleotides are TGTGCCAGCAGTTCTCGGACAACCTATAATTCACCCCTCCACTTT.

This clonotype was seen more than once but under ten times. V gene TRBV20-1 combines with J gene TRBJ2-2, with 8 bases that match TRBD1. Germline assignment: CDR1 DFQATT and CDR2 SNEGSKA (reference sequence). With 1 base clipped from V and 6 bases from J, the junction kept 4 bases outside the gene matches. This CDR3 region has 14 residues. The CDR3 DNA is TGCAGTGCTAGAGCCCAGGGGGCTGCCGGGGAGCTGTTTTTT. This codes for CSARAQGAAGELFF.

This clonotype was seen at least ten times. V and J are TRBV6-2 or TRBV6-3 and TRBJ2-1; D possibly corresponds to TRBD2 (6 bases). This CDR3 comprises 17 residues. Germline loops: CDR1 MNHEY, CDR2 SVGEGT. The ends were cut back, 0 bases at V and 0 bases at J, with 12 bases in the middle. CDR3 bases: TGTGCCAGCAGTTACTCCGTTTCCGGGAGCTCCTACAATGAGCAGTTCTTC. Translated, it gives CASSYSVSGSSYNEQFF.

A few counts support this clonotype. The chain carries TRBV5-1 and TRBJ1-2; no reliable D call. The CDR3 has 14 residues. Germline V gene lookup returns CDR1 SGHRS and CDR2 YFSETQ. V dropped 0 bases and J dropped 0 bases, with 6 bases sitting between them. The CDR3 protein is CASSLAATNYGYTF. Here the CDR3 DNA reads TGCGCCAGCAGCTTGGCCGCGACTAACTATGGCTACACCTTC.

The rearrangement joins TRBV2 to TRBJ2-1; D possibly corresponds to TRBD2 (5 bases). Germline CDR1 is SNHLY and CDR2 is FYNNEI. Trimming pared 8 bases from V and 8 bases from J, leaving 13 bases between. CDR3 length: 12 residues. Here the CDR3 DNA reads TGTGCCAGCGAGGATGATAGCGATGAGCAGTTCTTC. As protein: CASEDDSDEQFF.

This clonotype appeared a single time. The rearrangement joins TRBV30 to TRBJ1-4; D remains ambiguous. Germline V gene sequence: CDR1 GTSNPN, CDR2 SVGIG (reference sequence). Trimming left V 4 bases short and J 8 bases short, with 14 bases between. The CDR3 runs 13 residues. The CDR3 DNA sequence: TGTGCCTGGAAGGAGGGTCCGGGGGAAAAACTGTTTTTT. Its translation is CAWKEGPGEKLFF.

J is TRBJ1-2 and V is TRBV11-2; D ambiguous. Germline lookup yields CDR1 SGHAT and CDR2 FQNNGV. The CDR3 consists of 12 residues. Trimming removed 1 base from V and 6 bases from J, with 6 bases in between. The CDR3 sequence is CASSLVLDGYTF. The CDR3 nucleotides are TGTGCCAGCAGCTTAGTTTTGGATGGCTACACCTTC.

This clonotype was found a few times. The genes are TRBV9 and TRBJ2-2, with D possibly being TRBD1 (6 bases). This CDR3 has 16 residues. Germline lookup yields CDR1 SGDLS and CDR2 YYNGEE. Trimming stripped 0 bases from V and 6 bases from J, with 15 bases between. CDR3 sequence (DNA): TGTGCCAGCAGCGTAGCTTTTGGGGGCACCTCCGGGGAGCTGTTTTTT. It encodes CASSVAFGGTSGELFF.

The chain couples TRBV6-1 to TRBJ2-5; 10 positions match TRBD2. With V trimmed by 4 bases and J by 4 bases, 3 bases remained unmatched. Germline V gene data show CDR1 as MNHNS and CDR2 as SASEGT. This CDR3 is built from 14 residues. CDR3 sequence reads: CASSALAGPETQYF. The CDR3 DNA reads TGTGCCAGCAGTGCACTAGCGGGGCCAGAGACCCAGTACTTC.

The chain is built from TRBV4-2 and TRBJ2-7; TRBD2 matches 15 bases. The CDR3 length is 16 residues. Trimming removed 1 base from V and 7 bases from J; junction bases left unmatched: 5. CDR1 LGHNA and CDR2 YNFKEQ come from the germline V gene. CDR3 amino acids: CASSQGTSGRAGEQYF. CDR3 coding DNA: TGTGCCAGCAGCCAAGGGACTAGCGGGAGGGCCGGGGAGCAGTACTTC.

This clonotype was found many times. The chain joins TRBV7-2 to TRBJ1-3; no definite D call. The CDR3 contains 12 residues. With 2 bases removed from V and 10 bases from J, the gap between germline ends came to 9 bases. Germline assignment: CDR1 SGHTA and CDR2 FQGNSA. The chain's CDR3 is CASSLILGTIYF. The DNA for the CDR3 is TGTGCCAGCAGCTTAATACTTGGGACCATATATTTT.

The chain combines TRBV11-2 with TRBJ2-7; TRBD2 aligns across 8 bases. The CDR3 is made up of 14 amino acids. V lost 5 bases to trimming and J lost 7 bases; unmatched junction nucleotides: 10. CDR1 is SGHAT and CDR2 is FQNNGV in the germline V gene. CDR3 in DNA: TGTGCCAGCAGCGCAAGCGGGAGCAATGGAGAGCAGTACTTC. As protein: CASSASGSNGEQYF.

This clonotype was found once. One end of the junction fails to match germline, which may point to a read error. The rearrangement uses TRBV7-7 and TRBJ2-3; D is ambiguous. The V gene's germline CDR1 is SSHAT and CDR2 FNYEAQ (reference sequence). CDR3 length: 14 residues. The CDR3 loop is CASSPMMSTDTQYF. The CDR3 DNA follows: TGTGCTAGCAGCCCAATGATGAGCACAGATACGCAGTATTTT.